Below are 14 T cell receptor beta chains sequenced from a single sample in a study of technical replicates of blood from a handful of donors. The assay was immunoSEQ multiplex PCR, and TCRdb's table has in-frame clones only and misses some. The sample yields around 95,000 clones, approximately 94% seen once. The sample comprised T cells isolated from PBMCs. The receptors stem from a human donor in good health.

The chain combines TRBV6-6 with TRBJ1-5; a possible D gene is TRBD1 (5 bases). The CDR3 length is 13 residues. V lost 5 bases and J 6 bases, leaving 11 bases between the germline ends. Germline V gene data show CDR1 as MNHNY and CDR2 as SVGAGI (reference sequence). CDR3 region: CASSLGQGQPQHF. In nucleotides, the CDR3 is TGTGCCAGCAGTCTAGGGCAGGGTCAGCCCCAGCATTTT.

The chain has TRBV4-2 and TRBJ2-1, with 8 bases lining up with TRBD2. The CDR3 runs to 16 residues. V trimming: 1 base; J trimming: 4 bases; junction bases outside the gene matches: 6. Looked up from germline, CDR1 is LGHNA and CDR2 is YNFKEQ. The CDR3, as DNA: TGTGCCAGCAGCCAAGGGGTGACTAGCGAGTACAATGAGCAGTTCTTC. It translates to CASSQGVTSEYNEQFF.

This rearrangement joins TRBV9 to TRBJ2-3; 9 bases map to TRBD2. The CDR3 spans 18 residues. Germline CDR1 is SGDLS and CDR2 is YYNGEE. J was trimmed by 5 bases and V by 2 bases; bases with no gene match: 15. The CDR3 DNA sequence: TGTGCCAGCAGCGTTGAACGGGCCGCGCGGGGGGGCGAAGATACGCAGTATTTT. Translating gives CASSVERAARGGEDTQYF.

V is TRBV19 and J is TRBJ2-1, with TRBD2 matching 8 bases. Trimming removed 4 bases from V and 3 bases from J; junction bases left unmatched: 2. There are 14 residues in the CDR3. Germline V gene sequence: CDR1 LNHDA, CDR2 SQIVND (reference sequence). In nucleotides, the CDR3 is TGTGCCAGTAGTAACGGGGGGGACTACAATGAGCAGTTCTTC. Translated: CASSNGGDYNEQFF.

The rearrangement joins TRBV5-1 to TRBJ2-1, with 10 nucleotides matching TRBD2. V shed 1 base, J shed 3 bases, and the junction held 4 bases outside the gene matches. This CDR3 has 16 amino acids. Germline values: CDR1 SGHRS, CDR2 YFSETQ. The CDR3 DNA reads TGCGCCAGCAGCTTGCCGCTAGCGGGGGACTACAATGAGCAGTTCTTC. Translating it yields CASSLPLAGDYNEQFF.

The rearrangement joins TRBV13 to TRBJ2-1; 12 bases are shared with TRBD2. The junction had 6 bases not matched to a gene; V was cut back by 3 bases and J by 6 bases. CDR1 PRHDT and CDR2 FYEKMQ come from the germline V gene (reference sequence). This CDR3 is 16 amino acids long. The CDR3 is CASSFGLAGTLNEQFF. CDR3 nucleotide sequence: TGTGCCAGCAGCTTTGGACTAGCGGGGACCCTCAATGAGCAGTTCTTC.

Regarding this clone: Germline and junction disagree at one end, which may indicate a read error. The gene calls are TRBV6-5 and TRBJ2-3, with 9 bases aligning to TRBD2. From germline, CDR1 is MNHEY and CDR2 SVGAGI. The CDR3 sequence is 12 residues long. The CDR3 DNA is TGTGCCAGCAGCCTCAACGGGACTAGCATGGATTTT. This gives the protein CASSLNGTSMDF.

This clone has a single count. The V call is TRBV7-3, the J call TRBJ2-2, with a possible D match to TRBD1 (5 bases). Trimming shortened V by 1 base and J by 4 bases, and 13 bases separated the two germline ends. This CDR3 has 16 residues. Per germline, CDR1 SGHTA and CDR2 FQGTGA. The CDR3 sequence is CASSLKPQGITGELFF. The CDR3 nucleotides are TGTGCCAGCAGCTTAAAACCCCAGGGCATCACCGGGGAGCTGTTTTTT.

This clone was seen only once. The chain carries TRBV6-1 and TRBJ2-7; 10 nucleotides match TRBD2. Germline trimming cut 4 bases from V and 4 bases from J; bases unmatched to any gene: 4. The CDR3 consists of 14 residues. CDR1 and CDR2 from the germline V gene are MNHNS and SASEGT. Here the CDR3 reads CASSGAGGPYEQYF. As DNA, the CDR3 is TGTGCCAGCAGTGGAGCGGGAGGGCCATACGAGCAGTACTTC.

The chain uses TRBV10-3 and TRBJ2-7, with 10 bases matching TRBD2. Germline CDR1 reads ENHRY; CDR2 reads SYGVKD. V lost 0 bases, J lost 2 bases, and 4 bases stayed unmatched. The CDR3 is made up of 16 amino acids. The CDR3 DNA is TGTGCCATCAGTGAGTCGAAACTAGCGGGGACCTACGAGCAGTACTTC. Translated, it gives CAISESKLAGTYEQYF.

The chain is built from TRBV2 and TRBJ1-2, with 8 bases that match TRBD1. The germline V gene has CDR1 SNHLY and CDR2 FYNNEI. Losses at the gene ends were 7 bases for V and 1 base for J; bases not matched to a gene: 8. CDR3 length equals 15 residues. CDR3 nucleotides: TGTGCCAGCACCACCGGACAGGGAAATAACTATGGCTACACCTTC. Encoded protein: CASTTGQGNNYGYTF.

The chain recombines TRBV25-1 with TRBJ2-5; 12 nucleotides agree with TRBD1. The germline CDR1 and CDR2 sequences are MGHDK and SYGVNS. Germline trimming cut 1 base from V and 5 bases from J; bases unmatched to any gene: 5. The CDR3 is made up of 16 amino acids. DNA of the CDR3: TGTGCCAGCAGTGAATTCGGGACAGGGGGCCGGGAGACCCAGTACTTC. Its translation is CASSEFGTGGRETQYF.

The chain recombines TRBV10-3 with TRBJ1-2, with TRBD1 matching 7 bases. The J segment lost 3 bases and the V segment lost 5 bases, leaving 3 bases of the junction unmatched. This CDR3 region has 13 residues. Germline V gene lookup returns CDR1 ENHRY and CDR2 SYGVKD. In nucleotides, the CDR3 is TGTGCCATCAGTTCCGGGACAGACTATGGCTACACCTTC. It encodes CAISSGTDYGYTF.

This rearrangement joins TRBV5-1 to TRBJ2-3; TRBD1 matches at 9 bases. Germline V gives CDR1 SGHRS, CDR2 YFSETQ. The CDR3 is 16 residues long. Trimming at V came to 0 bases and at J to 4 bases, leaving 6 bases not matched to a gene. CDR3 in amino acids: CASSLVGTGRADTQYF. The CDR3 DNA reads TGCGCCAGCAGCTTGGTGGGGACAGGGAGAGCAGATACGCAGTATTTT.